Below are 16 T cell receptor beta chains sequenced from a single sample in a study of CD8 T cells in Susac syndrome. With random hexamers, reverse transcription was performed on roughly 0.5 to 1 ug of RNA. Each CDR3 protein is one row after TCRdb ran MiXCR on the immunoSEQ multiplex PCR reads. The data contain about 130,000 distinct CDR3 sequences, roughly 76% of them seen just once; the ten biggest clones take up more than 0.5%. Sequenced: CD8+ T cells from PBMCs. Receptors originate from a human donor with multiple sclerosis.

Regarding this clonotype: A read error may account for a junction end that differs from germline. This chain joins TRBV7-7 and TRBJ2-5; perhaps TRBD2 as D (5 bases). This CDR3 spans 15 amino acids. The V gene's germline CDR1 is SSHAT and CDR2 FNYEAQ (reference sequence). The CDR3 DNA is TGTGCTAGCAGCGATACCGCGTCGGCGGGAGAGACCCAGTACTTC. Translated: CASSDTASAGETQYF.

This clonotype was observed once. The J gene is TRBJ2-7, the V gene TRBV12-3 or TRBV12-4, with D unresolved. CDR3 size: 14 residues. V was cut by 4 bases and J by 0 bases, with 10 bases left in between. The CDR3 nucleotides are TGTGCCAGCAGTTGGACGGTCAGCTCCTACGAGCAGTACTTC. Amino acid sequence: CASSWTVSSYEQYF.

The V call is TRBV2, the J call TRBJ1-2, with no clear D. Trimming took off 7 bases at V and 7 bases at J, with 13 bases between the two ends. Germline V gives CDR1 SNHLY, CDR2 FYNNEI. This CDR3 spans 12 amino acids. In DNA form, the CDR3 reads TGTGCCAGCAAGCGGGTCATGGGTGGCTACACCTTC. Residues: CASKRVMGGYTF.

The CDR3 bases are TGTGCCAGCAGCGAGACAGCCGATTGGTCAGGATTCAACTATGGCTACACCTTC. Its translation: CASSETADWSGFNYGYTF. The chain couples TRBV7-9 to TRBJ1-2; D possibly corresponds to TRBD1 (5 bases). CDR3 length equals 18 residues. Germline V gives CDR1 SEHNR, CDR2 FQNEAQ (reference sequence). Deletions cut 5 bases from V and 2 bases from J, with 24 bases between.

The CDR3 region is CASSRGPSHNEQFF. CDR3 sequence (DNA): TGTGCCAGTAGCCGGGGACCGAGTCACAATGAGCAGTTCTTC. V usage is TRBV19 and J usage is TRBJ2-1; D could derive from TRBD1 or TRBD2 (5 bases each). This CDR3 contains 14 residues. V dropped 6 bases and J dropped 5 bases, with 14 bases sitting between them. Per germline, CDR1 LNHDA and CDR2 SQIVND (reference sequence).

The chain recombines TRBV20-1 with TRBJ2-1, with a tentative D call TRBD2 (5 bases). The ends were cut back, 3 bases at V and 4 bases at J, with 19 bases in the middle. The germline gives CDR1 DFQATT, CDR2 SNEGSKA (reference sequence). The CDR3 has 16 residues. The CDR3 DNA sequence: TGCAGTGCTAGTACGGGGTTTAGCCCCCAGTACAATGAGCAGTTCTTC. Translation: CSASTGFSPQYNEQFF.

The chain couples TRBV4-1 to TRBJ2-1; D ambiguous. In germline, CDR1 is MGHRA, CDR2 YSYEKL. V was cut by 7 bases and J by 9 bases, with 22 bases left in between. There are 15 residues in the CDR3. The CDR3 protein is CASKRSYSDLGEQFF. CDR3 DNA sequence: TGCGCCAGCAAGAGGTCCTACAGCGATTTGGGTGAGCAGTTCTTC.

This clonotype has a count of ten or more. This chain uses TRBV27 with TRBJ2-3; D gene unclear. Trimming shortened V by 6 bases and J by 2 bases, and 3 bases separated the two germline ends. CDR3 length: 11 residues. The germline gives CDR1 MNHEY, CDR2 SMNVEV (reference sequence). The CDR3 reads CASSSTDTQYF. CDR3 DNA sequence: TGTGCCAGCAGCTCCACAGATACGCAGTATTTT.

This CDR3 is CASSIQGARVGEQFF. DNA for the CDR3: TGTGCCAGTAGTATACAGGGGGCGCGTGTTGGTGAGCAGTTCTTC. J is TRBJ2-1 and V is TRBV19, with 8 bases matching TRBD1. The J segment lost 9 bases and the V segment lost 2 bases, leaving 9 bases of the junction unmatched. The germline CDR1 and CDR2 sequences are LNHDA and SQIVND (reference sequence). The CDR3 totals 15 residues.

CDR3 bases: TGTGCCAGCAGCCCCTCAGAGACCCAGTACTTC. Translation gives CASSPSETQYF. This chain links TRBV7-9 with TRBJ2-5; no reliable D call. Germline V gives CDR1 SEHNR, CDR2 FQNEAQ (reference sequence). The CDR3 has 11 amino acids. V was cut by 5 bases and J by 4 bases, with 5 bases left in between.

This chain uses TRBV24-1 with TRBJ2-1; 9 bases line up with TRBD2. Germline trimming cut 0 bases from V and 7 bases from J; bases unmatched to any gene: 0. Germline V gene sequence: CDR1 KGHDR, CDR2 SFDVKD. This CDR3 has 14 residues. This CDR3 is CATSDLTSGNEQFF. The DNA for the CDR3 is TGTGCCACCAGTGATTTGACTAGCGGGAATGAGCAGTTCTTC.

The V gene is TRBV29-1, the J gene TRBJ2-2, with D possibly TRBD1 on 7 matching bases. The germline V and J ends were trimmed by 5 bases and 6 bases, with 10 bases remaining between them. The CDR3 sequence is 12 residues long. The V gene's germline CDR1 is SQVTM and CDR2 ANQGSEA. CDR3 amino acids: CSVTGDSGELFF. CDR3 nucleotide sequence: TGCAGCGTTACAGGGGACTCCGGGGAGCTGTTTTTT.

This chain connects TRBV10-1 to TRBJ2-3; TRBD2 matches 8 bases. The CDR3 runs to 14 residues. V was clipped by 0 bases and J by 4 bases; unmatched bases: 0. The germline V gene encodes CDR1 WNHNN and CDR2 SYGVQD (reference sequence). Here the CDR3 reads CASSESGLADTQYF. CDR3 DNA: TGCGCCAGCAGTGAGTCGGGACTAGCAGATACGCAGTATTTT.

This rearrangement joins TRBV5-8 to TRBJ2-3, with 9 positions matching TRBD1. Trimming removed 2 bases from V and 5 bases from J; junction bases left unmatched: 9. The CDR3 runs 16 residues. Germline V gene data show CDR1 as SGHTS and CDR2 as YDEGEE. CDR3 DNA sequence: TGTGCCAGCAGCTTATCAACAGGGGGCGCGTTAGATACGCAGTATTTT. It translates to CASSLSTGGALDTQYF. The whole variable domain, remainder taken from reference TRBV5-8 and TRBJ2-3, is EAGVTQSPTHLIKTRGQQATLRCSPISGHTSVYWYQQALGLGLQFLLWYDEGEERNRGNFPPRFSGRQFPNYSSELNVNALELEDSALYLCASSLSTGGALDTQYFGPGTRLTVL.

The chain carries TRBV12-3 or TRBV12-4 and TRBJ2-1; D unclear. This CDR3 is built from 15 residues. Trimming stripped 9 bases from V and 0 bases from J, with 15 bases between. The CDR3 here is CASVITGLSYNEQFF. The CDR3 nucleotides read TGTGCCAGTGTCATCACGGGCCTCTCCTACAATGAGCAGTTCTTC.

The chain couples TRBV3-1 to TRBJ2-2, with D perhaps matching TRBD2 (6 bases). The CDR3 totals 17 residues. In germline, CDR1 is LGHDT, CDR2 YNNKEL (reference sequence). V was pared by 0 bases and J by 4 bases, with 15 bases between. CDR3 coding DNA: TGTGCCAGCAGCCAAGATCTTTTTGGGGAGGTCACCGGGGAGCTGTTTTTT. Encoded protein: CASSQDLFGEVTGELFF.